What follows are 30 T cell receptor beta chains derived from one specimen sequenced in a study of T cell responses to AZD1222 COVID-19 vaccine. Some clones are missing from TCRdb's copy, which holds only in-frame ones; the method was immunoSEQ multiplex PCR. The table includes fewer than 150,000 clones, roughly nine tenths detected once. This sample comprised peripheral blood, obtained 28 days after the second AZD1222 dose. The origin of the receptors is an adult who received the AZD1222 COVID-19 vaccine.

In its sample, this clone was seen once. The J gene is TRBJ1-2, the V gene TRBV10-3, with a weak D call TRBD1 (6 bases). From germline, CDR1 is ENHRY and CDR2 SYGVKD. The CDR3 contains 14 residues. Trimming pared 2 bases from V and 8 bases from J, leaving 15 bases between. Here the CDR3 reads CAISERTVLGGYTF. DNA for the CDR3: TGTGCCATCAGTGAGAGGACAGTCCTGGGAGGCTACACCTTC.

This clone was seen once. The chain recombines TRBV7-2 with TRBJ2-3, with TRBD2 matching over 11 bases. After removal of 6 bases from V and 3 bases from J, the junction contained 8 bases not matched to a gene. From germline, CDR1 is SGHTA and CDR2 FQGNSA. CDR3 length: 16 residues. CDR3 amino acids: CASRIDLAGGTDTQYF. CDR3 in DNA: TGTGCCAGCAGAATTGATCTAGCGGGAGGAACAGATACGCAGTATTTT.

The chain recombines TRBV2 with TRBJ2-5; D is unclear. Per the germline V gene, CDR1 is SNHLY and CDR2 is FYNNEI. The CDR3 covers 12 residues. V was clipped by 6 bases and J by 3 bases, with 8 bases between them. The CDR3 loop reads CASRGLEETQYF. The CDR3 DNA follows: TGTGCCAGCAGGGGCCTTGAAGAGACCCAGTACTTC.

The chain is built from TRBV9 and TRBJ1-4; tentative D call: TRBD1 (5 bases). Germline values: CDR1 SGDLS, CDR2 YYNGEE. This CDR3 has 15 amino acids. The V and J ends lost 3 bases and 2 bases respectively, with 11 bases between them. The CDR3 region has the DNA TGTGCCAGCAGCGGCCCGGGACGGACTAATGAAAAACTGTTTTTT. It codes for CASSGPGRTNEKLFF.

The rearrangement joins TRBV5-6 to TRBJ2-7; D gene unclear. CDR3 length equals 14 residues. The V end lost 0 bases, the J end lost 0 bases, and 7 bases lay between the germline ends. Germline-derived CDR1 and CDR2 are SGHDT and YYEEEE. The CDR3 spells CASSLGVPSYEQYF. CDR3 in DNA: TGTGCCAGCAGCTTGGGGGTTCCCTCCTACGAGCAGTACTTC.

V and J are TRBV18 and TRBJ2-5; D remains ambiguous. Trimming removed 3 bases at V and 1 base at J, with 6 bases between. CDR1 and CDR2 (germline): KGHSH, LQKENI. The length of the CDR3 is 13 residues. DNA for the CDR3: TGTGCCAGCTCACCCCCAGGCCAAGAGACCCAGTACTTC. As protein: CASSPPGQETQYF.

Remarks on this clone: Additional DNA sequences in this sample encode the identical CDR3. V and J are TRBV12-3 or TRBV12-4 and TRBJ2-1, with D unresolved. There are 12 residues in the CDR3. Trimming took 1 base from V and 7 from J, leaving 5 bases between them. CDR3 amino acids: CASSLVGNEQFF. The CDR3 DNA reads as TGTGCCAGCAGTTTAGTGGGGAATGAGCAGTTCTTC.

This chain uses TRBV5-6 with TRBJ1-5; the D is unclear. The V end was cut by 1 base, the J end by 9 bases, with 11 bases between. Per the germline V gene, CDR1 is SGHDT and CDR2 is YYEEEE. The CDR3 has 13 residues. In DNA form, the CDR3 reads TGTGCCAGCAGCTTGAGGTTAAAGGGGCCCCAGCATTTT. It is translated as CASSLRLKGPQHF.

V usage is TRBV7-2 and J usage is TRBJ1-1; no firm D call. Germline CDR1 SGHTA, CDR2 FQGNSA. V was cut by 3 bases and J by 7 bases, with 15 bases left in between. This CDR3 region has 14 residues. Here the CDR3 reads CASSLGRSMGEAFF. In DNA, the CDR3 is TGTGCCAGCAGCTTGGGGAGGTCCATGGGTGAAGCTTTCTTT.

This chain links TRBV4-1 with TRBJ2-7, with 10 bases fitting TRBD1. With V trimmed by 2 bases and J by 2 bases, 6 bases remained unmatched. The CDR3 loop spans 16 amino acids. Germline CDR1 MGHRA, CDR2 YSYEKL. CDR3 region: CASSQPPGQGTYEQYF. The DNA of the CDR3 is TGCGCCAGCAGCCAACCCCCGGGACAGGGGACCTACGAGCAGTACTTC.

The rearrangement links TRBV30 to TRBJ2-7; D remains unclear. The CDR3 is made up of 13 amino acids. Per the germline V gene, CDR1 is GTSNPN and CDR2 is SVGIG (reference sequence). V dropped 4 bases and J dropped 3 bases, with 13 bases sitting between them. CDR3 residues: CAWNGKEYYEQYF. The CDR3 nucleotides are TGTGCCTGGAATGGCAAGGAATACTACGAGCAGTACTTC. Supplemented by reference TRBV30 and TRBJ2-7, the full variable domain reads SQTIHQWPATLVQPVGSPLSLECTVEGTSNPNLYWYRQAAGRGLQLLFYSVGIGQISSEVPQNLSASRPQDRQFILSSKKLLLSDSGFYLCAWNGKEYYEQYFGPGTRLTVT.

This sequence joins TRBV6-6 and TRBJ1-5, with D unresolved. From germline, CDR1 is MNHNY and CDR2 SVGAGI (reference sequence). This CDR3 contains 12 residues. V lost 6 bases and J lost 5, with 8 bases in between. CDR3 DNA: TGTGCCAGCAGAGGAGTGGATCAGCCCCAGCATTTT. This encodes CASRGVDQPQHF.

The chain joins TRBV7-2 to TRBJ1-1; tentative D call: TRBD1 (5 bases). Germline V gene sequence: CDR1 SGHTA, CDR2 FQGNSA. The CDR3 is 13 residues long. V lost 3 bases and J lost 5, with 10 bases in between. The DNA of the CDR3 is TGTGCCAGCAGCTTTAGGGACGGGACTGAAGCTTTCTTT. Its translation is CASSFRDGTEAFF.

The chain uses TRBV11-2 and TRBJ2-1; D is unresolved. Trimming removed 4 bases from V and 0 bases from J, with 16 bases in between. The CDR3 totals 17 residues. Germline CDR1 and CDR2: SGHAT and FQNNGV. In nucleotides, the CDR3 is TGTGCCAGCAGCTCACCAGCCTTTGGGGACTCCTACAATGAGCAGTTCTTC. Its protein is CASSSPAFGDSYNEQFF.

The V gene is TRBV24-1, the J gene TRBJ1-2; maybe TRBD1 (5 bases). The ends were cut back, 2 bases at V and 8 bases at J, with 8 bases in the middle. From germline, CDR1 is KGHDR and CDR2 SFDVKD. The CDR3 is 12 residues long. In DNA, the CDR3 is TGTGCCACCAGTGATTGGCAGGGCGGCTACACCTTC. Protein sequence: CATSDWQGGYTF.

The gene calls are TRBV5-5 and TRBJ1-1, with TRBD1 identical over 7 bases. The CDR3 covers 15 residues. From germline, CDR1 is SGHKS and CDR2 YYEKEE (reference sequence). The J segment lost 3 bases and the V segment lost 4 bases, leaving 9 bases of the junction unmatched. DNA of the CDR3: TGTGCCAGCAGCCAAACGACAGGGCGGTACACTGAAGCTTTCTTT. It codes for CASSQTTGRYTEAFF.

The V call is TRBV27, the J call TRBJ1-2; D is ambiguous. Germline V gene sequence: CDR1 MNHEY, CDR2 SMNVEV (reference sequence). The V end lost 5 bases, the J end lost 4 bases, and 20 bases lay between the germline ends. This CDR3 region has 16 residues. In DNA, the CDR3 is TGTGCCAGCAGTACCCACCCTTTCGTAGGACCCTATGGCTACACCTTC. Residues: CASSTHPFVGPYGYTF.

This clone was recorded only once. The chain recombines TRBV5-4 with TRBJ2-5, with D tentatively TRBD1 (5 bases). Germline V gives CDR1 SGHNT, CDR2 YYREEE (reference sequence). The CDR3 contains 15 residues. Trimming took off 0 bases at V and 9 bases at J, with 18 bases between the two ends. CDR3: CASSLDSESLGAQYF. The DNA of the CDR3 is TGTGCCAGCAGCTTGGACAGCGAGAGCTTAGGGGCCCAGTACTTC. Together with reference TRBV5-4 and TRBJ2-5, the CDR3 gives the full variable domain: ETGVTQSPTHLIKTRGQQVTLRCSSQSGHNTVSWYQQALGQGPQFIFQYYREEENGRGNFPPRFSGLQFPNYSSELNVNALELDDSALYLCASSLDSESLGAQYFGPGTRLLVL.

The chain carries TRBV7-8 and TRBJ1-2, with D possibly TRBD1 on 6 matching bases. V lost 2 bases and J 3 bases, leaving 10 bases between the germline ends. Germline CDR1 is SGHVS and CDR2 is FQNEAQ. This CDR3 comprises 14 residues. The CDR3 loop reads CASSLSTGDYGYTF. The DNA for the CDR3 is TGTGCCAGCAGCTTATCGACAGGAGACTATGGCTACACCTTC.

The chain links TRBV19 to TRBJ2-1; TRBD1 matches at 8 bases. V shed 4 bases and J 6 bases; nucleotides not matched to a gene: 2. The CDR3 loop spans 13 amino acids. From germline, CDR1 is LNHDA and CDR2 SQIVND (reference sequence). CDR3 region: CASSRTGRNEQFF. The DNA of the CDR3 is TGTGCCAGTAGTAGGACAGGGCGCAATGAGCAGTTCTTC.

J is TRBJ2-3 and V is TRBV5-5, with D perhaps given as TRBD1 or TRBD2 (5 bases each). The germline V gene has CDR1 SGHKS and CDR2 YYEKEE (reference sequence). The V gene lost 5 bases and the J gene lost 3 bases, with 16 bases spanning the gap. This CDR3 has 15 amino acids. CDR3 bases: TGTGCCAGCAGGCCCGGGGCAGTTCGTACAGATACGCAGTATTTT. Translating it yields CASRPGAVRTDTQYF.

In its sample, this clone was seen a few times. The chain recombines TRBV7-9 with TRBJ2-7, with TRBD2 identical over 12 bases. J was trimmed by 5 bases and V by 1 base; bases with no gene match: 0. The CDR3 is made up of 14 amino acids. The V gene's germline CDR1 is SEHNR and CDR2 FQNEAQ (reference sequence). The CDR3 reads CASSLGLAGDEQYF. The CDR3 DNA is TGTGCCAGCAGCTTAGGACTAGCGGGAGACGAGCAGTACTTC.

This rearrangement joins TRBV18 to TRBJ2-5; tentatively, D is TRBD2 (6 bases). V was shortened by 3 bases and J by 7 bases, with 15 bases between the two germline ends. The CDR3 has 14 residues. The germline CDR1 and CDR2 sequences are KGHSH and LQKENI. The CDR3 sequence: CASSPGLLRGTQYF. CDR3 DNA sequence: TGTGCCAGCTCACCGGGACTGCTAAGAGGGACCCAGTACTTC.

This clone was recorded a few times. The chain combines TRBV4-3 with TRBJ1-4; 7 nucleotides match TRBD1. Losses at the gene ends were 2 bases for V and 4 bases for J; bases not matched to a gene: 10. The CDR3 is made up of 17 amino acids. Germline V gene data show CDR1 as LGHNA and CDR2 as YSLEER. The CDR3 region has the DNA TGCGCCAGCAGCCAACCGTCCTTGACAGGGAATAATGAAAAACTGTTTTTT. Protein: CASSQPSLTGNNEKLFF.

The chain joins TRBV7-9 to TRBJ1-1; D is possibly TRBD1 (5 bases). Germline V CDR1 and CDR2: SEHNR, FQNEAQ (reference sequence). This CDR3 contains 15 residues. Trimming left V 1 base short and J 7 bases short, with 16 bases between. The CDR3 sequence: CASSLGVRQQGEAFF. CDR3 nucleotide sequence: TGTGCCAGCAGCTTAGGAGTCCGACAGCAGGGTGAAGCTTTCTTT.

This rearrangement joins TRBV19 to TRBJ1-1, with D possibly matching TRBD1 (5 bases). V was pared by 1 base and J by 5 bases, with 17 bases between. The length of the CDR3 is 16 residues. Germline V lookup: CDR1 LNHDA, CDR2 SQIVND (reference sequence). The CDR3 sequence is CASSIVVLRGGTEAFF. The CDR3 nucleotides are TGTGCCAGTAGTATAGTTGTTTTGAGGGGTGGGACTGAAGCTTTCTTT. The full variable domain, completed using reference TRBV19 and TRBJ1-1, is DGGITQSPKYLFRKEGQNVTLSCEQNLNHDAMYWYRQDPGQGLRLIYYSQIVNDFQKGDIAEGYSVSREKKESFPLTVTSAQKNPTAFYLCASSIVVLRGGTEAFFGQGTRLTVV.

The rearrangement links TRBV7-2 to TRBJ2-1; 9 bases line up with TRBD1. The V gene's germline CDR1 is SGHTA and CDR2 FQGNSA. CDR3 length equals 16 residues. V shed 5 bases, J shed 4 bases, and the junction held 9 bases outside the gene matches. In nucleotides, the CDR3 is TGTGCCAGCAGCCTACCACCGGGACAGGGTTACAATGAGCAGTTCTTC. Amino acid sequence: CASSLPPGQGYNEQFF.

The gene calls are TRBV11-1 and TRBJ2-5, with D tentatively TRBD1 (6 bases). The CDR3 has 14 amino acids. Between the trimmed V and J ends, which lost 4 bases and 8 bases, there was a span of 17 bases. Per the germline V gene, CDR1 is SGHAT and CDR2 is FQDESV (reference sequence). CDR3 residues: CASSSSTGAVTQYF. DNA for the CDR3: TGTGCCAGCAGCTCTTCGACAGGCGCGGTAACCCAGTACTTC.

The CDR3 region is CASSLGSLGEKLFF. The CDR3 DNA follows: TGTGCCAGCAGCTTGGGCAGCTTGGGAGAAAAACTGTTTTTT. The chain employs TRBV5-6 and TRBJ1-4; D unclear. Germline V gene lookup returns CDR1 SGHDT and CDR2 YYEEEE. V dropped 0 bases and J dropped 8 bases, with 11 bases sitting between them. CDR3 length: 14 residues.

The CDR3 loop is CASSQGEGLNSRLHF. DNA of the CDR3: TGTGCCAGCAGCCAAGGGGAGGGGTTAAATTCGAGGCTCCACTTT. V usage is TRBV4-2 and J usage is TRBJ1-6; possible D gene TRBD1, 5 bases. This CDR3 has 15 residues. Trimming took 1 base from V and 16 from J, leaving 20 bases between them. CDR1 is LGHNA, CDR2 YNFKEQ, per germline.